Given below is one TCR beta chain in context. This specimen comes from a study of cytomegalovirus exposure and HLA in healthy donors. The PCR had 60 Vbeta and 13 Jbeta primers. Sequenced by immunoSEQ multiplex PCR; TCRdb stores in-frame clones only, minus some. There are around 120,000 clones in the sample; about 85% occur only once, and more than 1.5% lies in the top ten. The CDR3 contains 13 residues. With 4 bases removed from V and 12 bases from J, the gap between germline ends came to 17 bases. The germline V gene has CDR1 SGHDT and CDR2 YYEEEE. This TCR was recovered from a boy between 10 and 17 years old in good health and CMV-seronegative. The gene calls are TRBV5-6 and TRBJ2-1; weak D call: TRBD2 (6 bases). Specimen: PBMCs. The chain's CDR3 is CASSVSRTMGQFF. The DNA of the CDR3 is TGTGCCAGCAGCGTCTCTCGGACTATGGGGCAGTTCTTC.